The 25 T cell receptor beta chains given below trace back to one sample, sequenced in a study of response to subunit inactivated influenza vaccine. TCRdb reanalysed the RT-PCR reads using MiXCR and keeps one entry per CDR3 protein. The sample comprises about 570,000 distinct CDR3 sequences, approximately 10% of which are singletons, and about 11% rests with the top ten. This sample also belongs to another study, concerning T cells expressing NK-cell markers. That study adds: What made the TCR beta cDNA was 5'RACE template switching with UMIs.

The material sequenced was PBMCs from blood, taken on the day of vaccination. All receptors come from a man aged 45-65 years who received an inactivated influenza vaccine.

J is TRBJ2-5 and V is TRBV4-3; D might be TRBD1 (6 bases). The V end lost 0 bases, the J end lost 7 bases, and 9 bases lay between the germline ends. This CDR3 region has 13 residues. CDR1 and CDR2 (germline): LGHNA, YSLEER. CDR3 sequence reads: CASSQEARGTQYF. CDR3 nucleotide sequence: TGCGCCAGCAGCCAAGAGGCCAGGGGGACCCAGTACTTC.

This chain joins TRBV12-3 or TRBV12-4 and TRBJ1-5; weak D call: TRBD1 (6 bases). V was shortened by 2 bases and J by 7 bases, with 12 bases between the two germline ends. The CDR3 sequence is 14 residues long. CDR3 nucleotide sequence: TGTGCCAGCAGTTTAAGTGGACAGACCCAGCCCCAGCATTTT. This encodes CASSLSGQTQPQHF.

CDR3 bases: TGTGCCAGCAGTCCCAATGGGAGGGTTTATGGCTACACCTTC. It yields the protein CASSPNGRVYGYTF. The genes are TRBV12-3 or TRBV12-4 and TRBJ1-2; D is ambiguous. V was trimmed by 5 bases and J by 5 bases, leaving 15 bases between them. This CDR3 comprises 14 residues.

The V and J genes are TRBV5-1 and TRBJ2-3; D perhaps matches TRBD2 (6 bases). CDR3 length: 13 residues. Trimming took 7 bases from V and 2 from J, leaving 11 bases between them. Germline V CDR1 and CDR2: SGHRS, YFSETQ. The CDR3 DNA reads as TGCGCCAGCCGCCGCGGGGCCACAGATACGCAGTATTTT. It encodes CASRRGATDTQYF.

The sample holds a few counts of this clonotype. The V gene is TRBV19, the J gene TRBJ2-6, with D unresolved. This CDR3 comprises 15 residues. V was shortened by 3 bases and J by 1 base, with 7 bases between the two germline ends. From germline, CDR1 is LNHDA and CDR2 SQIVND (reference sequence). The CDR3 DNA follows: TGTGCCAGTAGTATTGGGCTTTCTGGGGCCAACGTCCTGACTTTC. Its translation is CASSIGLSGANVLTF. Drawing the rest from reference TRBV19 and TRBJ2-6, the complete variable domain is DGGITQSPKYLFRKEGQNVTLSCEQNLNHDAMYWYRQDPGQGLRLIYYSQIVNDFQKGDIAEGYSVSREKKESFPLTVTSAQKNPTAFYLCASSIGLSGANVLTFGAGSRLTVL.

This clonotype was observed a handful of times. V is TRBV10-3 and J is TRBJ1-1; D remains ambiguous. V was trimmed by 4 bases and J by 3 bases, leaving 9 bases between them. The CDR3 spans 13 residues. CDR1 and CDR2 (germline): ENHRY, SYGVKD. The CDR3 coding sequence is TGTGCCATCAGTGTCGCCCTCTACACTGAAGCTTTCTTT. It specifies CAISVALYTEAFF.

There are a few counts of this clonotype. This rearrangement joins TRBV5-4 to TRBJ2-1; D possibly corresponds to TRBD2 (7 bases). CDR1 SGHNT and CDR2 YYREEE come from the germline V gene (reference sequence). CDR3 length: 14 residues. Trimming left V 7 bases short and J 5 bases short, with 16 bases between. CDR3 loop: CASLKGGGNNEQFF. In nucleotides, the CDR3 is TGTGCCAGCCTCAAGGGAGGGGGTAACAATGAGCAGTTCTTC.

This sequence joins TRBV20-1 and TRBJ1-1, with D perhaps matching TRBD1 (5 bases). V lost 1 base and J lost 5, with 14 bases in between. This CDR3 has 14 amino acids. Germline V gene lookup returns CDR1 DFQATT and CDR2 SNEGSKA (reference sequence). CDR3 nucleotides: TGCAGTGCTAGAGGGTTAGGGGTAGGAACTGAAGCTTTCTTT. Translation: CSARGLGVGTEAFF.

This clonotype was counted many times. The chain employs TRBV6-1 and TRBJ2-2; TRBD1 matches 10 bases. The germline V gene has CDR1 MNHNS and CDR2 SASEGT. Trimming cost V 10 bases and J 4 bases; bases outside gene matches: 6. The CDR3 extends over 14 amino acids. In DNA, the CDR3 is TGTGCCATAGGGGGACAGGGGTCCACCGGGGAGCTGTTTTTT. Its translation is CAIGGQGSTGELFF.

This clonotype showed up just a few times. This sequence joins TRBV18 and TRBJ2-7, with 9 bases matching TRBD1. This CDR3 spans 12 amino acids. V dropped 6 bases and J dropped 10; count of bases not matched to a gene: 7. Per germline, CDR1 KGHSH and CDR2 LQKENI. CDR3 amino acids: CASSPGQGRQYF. The CDR3, as DNA: TGTGCCAGCTCGCCGGGACAGGGAAGACAGTACTTC.

The chain has TRBV10-3 and TRBJ2-7; no reliable D call. The CDR3 is 15 residues long. Germline V gives CDR1 ENHRY, CDR2 SYGVKD. Trimming left V 5 bases short and J 3 bases short, with 17 bases between. CDR3 bases: TGTGCCATCAGTAGGTTTTTACAGTTTGACTACGAGCAGTACTTC. As protein: CAISRFLQFDYEQYF.

At least ten counts were recorded for this clonotype. The chain uses TRBV7-2 and TRBJ2-1; 7 bases map to TRBD2. Germline-derived CDR1 and CDR2 are SGHTA and FQGNSA. V was pared by 2 bases and J by 0 bases, with 4 bases of the junction left unmatched. The CDR3 extends over 16 amino acids. CDR3 protein: CASSLWGGSSYNEQFF. DNA for the CDR3: TGTGCCAGCAGCTTATGGGGGGGGAGCTCCTACAATGAGCAGTTCTTC.

This clonotype was observed a handful of times. This chain connects TRBV7-2 to TRBJ2-5; tentatively, D is TRBD1 (6 bases). The CDR3 covers 14 residues. The V gene lost 2 bases and the J gene lost 7 bases, with 14 bases spanning the gap. CDR1 is SGHTA and CDR2 is FQGNSA in the germline V gene. CDR3 residues: CASSLTSGDGTQYF. CDR3 bases: TGTGCCAGCAGCTTAACCTCAGGGGATGGGACCCAGTACTTC.

The chain employs TRBV20-1 and TRBJ2-3; D tentatively reads TRBD1 or TRBD2 (5 bases each). The CDR3 contains 11 residues. Trimming left V 3 bases short and J 10 bases short, with 11 bases between. Germline CDR1 and CDR2: DFQATT and SNEGSKA (reference sequence). The CDR3, as DNA: TGCAGTGCTAGGTGGGGGAGATCGCAGTATTTT. Amino acid sequence: CSARWGRSQYF.

The rearrangement joins TRBV28 to TRBJ2-7; TRBD1 agrees at 7 bases. With 2 bases clipped from V and 3 bases from J, the junction kept 7 bases outside the gene matches. There are 15 residues in the CDR3. CDR1 and CDR2 from the germline V gene are MDHEN and SYDVKM. The CDR3 bases are TGTGCCAGCAGTTTACTTGGGACAGAGATCTACGAGCAGTACTTC. Protein: CASSLLGTEIYEQYF.

This clonotype has ten or more counts. V gene TRBV6-5 combines with J gene TRBJ1-5; tentative D call: TRBD1 (6 bases). This CDR3 region has 16 residues. V dropped 1 base and J dropped 1 base, with 11 bases sitting between them. Germline V gives CDR1 MNHEY, CDR2 SVGAGI. CDR3 DNA: TGTGCCAGCAGTTACTTGGGGGGCCTGAGCAATCAGCCCCAGCATTTT. It encodes CASSYLGGLSNQPQHF.

The chain employs TRBV27 and TRBJ1-2, with 8 bases fitting TRBD1. Unmatched junction bases numbered 16, after V lost 0 bases and J lost 4 bases. Germline assignment: CDR1 MNHEY and CDR2 SMNVEV (reference sequence). The CDR3 is 19 amino acids. In DNA, the CDR3 is TGTGCCAGCAGTTTATCATCCCGGCAGGGGGCGCGGGCTGGCTATGGCTACACCTTC. Translation: CASSLSSRQGARAGYGYTF.

The chain uses TRBV5-1 and TRBJ2-7; 8 bases are a match to TRBD1. The CDR3 contains 15 residues. The V and J ends lost 1 base and 2 bases, in that order; junction bases with no gene match: 5. Germline values: CDR1 SGHRS, CDR2 YFSETQ. DNA for the CDR3: TGCGCCAGCAGCTTGCAACAGGGGGGCCCCTACGAGCAGTACTTC. Its protein is CASSLQQGGPYEQYF.

This clonotype was seen repeatedly, ten times or more. The chain joins TRBV7-8 to TRBJ2-2, with 8 bases lining up with TRBD1. Germline CDR1 is SGHVS and CDR2 is FQNEAQ. The CDR3 is made up of 15 amino acids. V lost 6 bases to trimming and J lost 5 bases; unmatched junction nucleotides: 8. CDR3: CASRRPGQATGELFF. CDR3 bases: TGTGCCAGCAGGAGACCGGGACAGGCAACCGGGGAGCTGTTTTTT. The full variable domain, completed using reference TRBV7-8 and TRBJ2-2, is GAGVSQSPRYKVAKRGQDVALRCDPISGHVSLFWYQQALGQGPEFLTYFQNEAQLDKSGLPSDRFFAERPEGSVSTLKIQRTQQEDSAVYLCASRRPGQATGELFFGEGSRLTVL.

The rearrangement joins TRBV15 to TRBJ2-5, with D possibly being TRBD2 (6 bases). The CDR3 covers 18 residues. Trimming stripped 5 bases from V and 0 bases from J, with 22 bases between. Germline V gene sequence: CDR1 LNHNV, CDR2 YYDKDF (reference sequence). This CDR3 is CATSGEIQGGVYQETQYF. CDR3 sequence (DNA): TGTGCCACCAGCGGGGAAATTCAGGGAGGAGTGTACCAAGAGACCCAGTACTTC. The variable domain in full, with the rest retrieved from reference TRBV15 and TRBJ2-5, is DAMVIQNPRYQVTQFGKPVTLSCSQTLNHNVMYWYQQKSSQAPKLLFHYYDKDFNNEADTPDNFQSRRPNTSFCFLDIRSPGLGDTAMYLCATSGEIQGGVYQETQYFGPGTRLLVL.

The CDR3 nucleotides are TGTGCCAGCAGCCACCTCCCGGAGGATACGCAGTATTTT. Translating gives CASSHLPEDTQYF. The chain couples TRBV14 to TRBJ2-3; D remains ambiguous. CDR1 is SGHDN, CDR2 FVKESK, per germline. The CDR3 covers 13 residues. Trimming removed 3 bases at V and 6 bases at J, with 10 bases between.

In this sample, this clonotype turned up many times. This chain connects TRBV7-9 to TRBJ2-5; D ambiguous. The CDR3 has 12 residues. Germline lookup yields CDR1 SEHNR and CDR2 FQNEAQ (reference sequence). Trimming stripped 6 bases from V and 5 bases from J, with 10 bases between. CDR3 DNA sequence: TGTGCCAGCAGTCGGTCTCACGAGACCCAGTACTTC. Residues: CASSRSHETQYF.

This clonotype was seen at least ten times. The chain carries TRBV2 and TRBJ2-5; D might be TRBD1 (6 bases). The CDR3 loop spans 13 amino acids. V was shortened by 6 bases and J by 3 bases, with 11 bases between the two germline ends. CDR1 is SNHLY, CDR2 FYNNEI, per germline. The CDR3 protein is CASRQGVKETQYF. CDR3 sequence (DNA): TGTGCCAGCAGACAGGGAGTGAAAGAGACCCAGTACTTC. The full variable domain, with the rest looked up from reference TRBV2 and TRBJ2-5, is EPEVTQTPSHQVTQMGQEVILRCVPISNHLYFYWYRQILGQKVEFLVSFYNNEISEKSEIFDDQFSVERPDGSNFTLKIRSTKLEDSAMYFCASRQGVKETQYFGPGTRLLVL.

The chain recombines TRBV5-1 with TRBJ2-5; D unclear. This CDR3 comprises 14 residues. Germline lookup yields CDR1 SGHRS and CDR2 YFSETQ. Trimming took 3 bases from V and 4 from J, leaving 13 bases between them. As DNA, the CDR3 is TGCGCCAGCAGCTCCGCCACAGTGGGAGAGACCCAGTACTTC. It translates to CASSSATVGETQYF.

This clonotype turned up a few times. This chain uses TRBV29-1 with TRBJ2-1; 14 bases agree with TRBD2. CDR3 length: 14 amino acids. The ends lost 5 bases at V and 10 bases at J; junction bases unmatched: 7. CDR1 is SQVTM and CDR2 is ANQGSEA in the germline V gene. The CDR3 protein is CSVKGLAGVQEQFF. CDR3 in DNA: TGCAGCGTTAAGGGACTAGCGGGAGTTCAGGAGCAGTTCTTC.